The clone carrying this T cell receptor beta chain was detected once. This sample is part of a study of cytomegalovirus exposure and HLA in healthy donors. Germline V CDR1 and CDR2: LGHNA, YNFKEQ. This CDR3 spans 16 amino acids. The germline V and J ends were trimmed by 0 bases and 0 bases, with 9 bases remaining between them. The study ran its PCR with 60 Vbeta and 13 Jbeta primers. The repertoire was sequenced with immunoSEQ multiplex PCR; TCRdb's copy has only in-frame clones and lacks some. Among over 150,000 clones listed, roughly 75% were seen once. The chain is built from TRBV4-2 and TRBJ2-1; D gene uncertain. Sequencing was done on a sample of PBMCs. The source of this sequence is a woman aged 45-65 years in good health and CMV-seropositive. CDR3 residues: CASSQEAGSSYNEQFF. Written as DNA, the CDR3 is TGTGCCAGCAGCCAAGAGGCAGGCAGCTCCTACAATGAGCAGTTCTTC.